Sequencing of this TCR beta chain was carried out in a study of blood T cell repertoires in COVID-19. Study as a whole: T cells, B-cell-depleted T cells, or PBMCs provided the cDNA or gDNA that served as material.

The V segment lost 7 bases and the J segment 7 bases; nucleotides outside the gene matches: 8. The CDR3 sequence is 15 residues long. CDR1 is MNHEY and CDR2 is SVGAGI in the germline V gene. As processed by the authors: Scientists estimated how many nucleated cells there were by amplifying reference gene primers. This table comes from immunoSEQ multiplex PCR, and its TCRdb copy is limited to in-frame clones, with some not included. From that table come the V and J calls and clone size; the DNA was used to work out D and trimming. The table includes about 330,000 clones, 65% to 90% detected once. This clone has just a few counts.

J is TRBJ2-2 and V is TRBV6-5, with 11 positions matching TRBD1. The receptor's source is a woman younger than 30 who had recovered from COVID-19. The sequenced material came from PBMCs or T cells enriched from blood (not recorded which). The CDR3 loop reads CASTSGQGAVGELFF. CDR3 in DNA: TGTGCCAGCACCTCCGGACAGGGGGCGGTCGGGGAGCTGTTTTTT.